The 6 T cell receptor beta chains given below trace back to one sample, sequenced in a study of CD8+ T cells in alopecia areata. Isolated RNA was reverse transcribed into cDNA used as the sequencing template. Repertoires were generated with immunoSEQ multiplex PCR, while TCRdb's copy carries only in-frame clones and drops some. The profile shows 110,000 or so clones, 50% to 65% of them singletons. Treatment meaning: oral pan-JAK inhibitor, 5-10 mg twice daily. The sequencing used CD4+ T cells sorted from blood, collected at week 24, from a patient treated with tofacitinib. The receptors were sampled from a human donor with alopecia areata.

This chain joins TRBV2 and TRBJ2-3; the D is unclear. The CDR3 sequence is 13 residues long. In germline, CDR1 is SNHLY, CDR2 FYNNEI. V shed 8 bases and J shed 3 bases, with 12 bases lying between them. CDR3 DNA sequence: TGTGCCAGCGTACGGCGGCCGACAGATACGCAGTATTTT. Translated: CASVRRPTDTQYF. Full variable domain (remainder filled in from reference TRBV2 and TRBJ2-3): EPEVTQTPSHQVTQMGQEVILRCVPISNHLYFYWYRQILGQKVEFLVSFYNNEISEKSEIFDDQFSVERPDGSNFTLKIRSTKLEDSAMYFCASVRRPTDTQYFGPGTRLTVL.

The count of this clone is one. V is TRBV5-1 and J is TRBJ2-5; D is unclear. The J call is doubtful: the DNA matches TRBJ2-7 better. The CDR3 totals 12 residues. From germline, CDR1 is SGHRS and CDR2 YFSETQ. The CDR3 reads CASSPDIYEQYF. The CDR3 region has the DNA TGCGCCAGCAGCCCCGATATTTACGAGCAGTACTTC.

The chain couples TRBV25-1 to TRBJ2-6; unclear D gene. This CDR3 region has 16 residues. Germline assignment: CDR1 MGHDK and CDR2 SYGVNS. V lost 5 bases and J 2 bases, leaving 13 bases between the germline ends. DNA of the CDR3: TGTGCCAGCAGTCCCACTGACGCGGCTGGGGCCAACGTCCTGACTTTC. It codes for CASSPTDAAGANVLTF.

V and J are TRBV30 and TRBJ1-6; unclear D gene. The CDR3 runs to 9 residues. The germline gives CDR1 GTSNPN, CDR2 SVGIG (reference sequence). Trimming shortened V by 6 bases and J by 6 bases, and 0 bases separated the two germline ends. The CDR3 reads CACNSPLHF. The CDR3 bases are TGTGCCTGTAATTCACCCCTCCACTTT.

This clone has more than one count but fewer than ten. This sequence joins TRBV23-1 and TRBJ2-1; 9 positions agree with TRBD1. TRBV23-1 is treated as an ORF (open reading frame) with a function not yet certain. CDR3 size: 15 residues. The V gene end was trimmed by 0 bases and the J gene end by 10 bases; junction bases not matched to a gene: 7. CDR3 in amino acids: CASSQSWTGAPEQFF. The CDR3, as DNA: TGCGCCAGCAGTCAATCTTGGACAGGGGCACCCGAGCAGTTCTTC.

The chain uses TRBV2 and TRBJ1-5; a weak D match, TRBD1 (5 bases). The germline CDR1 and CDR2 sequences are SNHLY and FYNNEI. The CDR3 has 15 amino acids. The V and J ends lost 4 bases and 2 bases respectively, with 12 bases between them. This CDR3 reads CASSGQTNRNQPQHF. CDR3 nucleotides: TGTGCCAGCAGTGGACAGACCAACCGCAATCAGCCCCAGCATTTT.